The 16 T cell receptor beta chains below were found in one sample sequenced in a study of identical twins. TCRdb re-called the 5' RACE reads with MiXCR, one entry per CDR3 protein. The profile covers fewer than 650,000 distinct CDR3 sequences, with just over 7% appearing a single time and 1.6% taken by the ten largest. The sample was also reused in another study, on yellow fever vaccine responses in identical twins.

The specimen sequenced was PBMCs. These receptors all stem from a young woman in good health.

This clonotype occurred many times. V is TRBV21-1 and J is TRBJ2-1; whether TRBD1, the table's D call, matches the DNA was not checked. TRBV21-1 is classified as a pseudogene. CDR3 length equals 16 residues. CDR3 region: CASSKARQGAYNEQFF. Here the CDR3 DNA reads TGTGCCAGCAGCAAAGCGAGACAGGGGGCCTACAATGAGCAGTTCTTC.

This clonotype was seen ten or more times. V and J are TRBV5-6 and TRBJ2-7; TRBD1 might be the D (6 bases). Per germline, CDR1 SGHDT and CDR2 YYEEEE. V lost 3 bases and J 2 bases, leaving 12 bases between the germline ends. This CDR3 region has 14 residues. CDR3 sequence reads: CASSSQGRAYEQYF. The CDR3 nucleotides are TGTGCCAGCAGCTCCCAGGGGCGAGCCTACGAGCAGTACTTC.

For this clonotype: Lacking the conserved final phenylalanine or tryptophan, this CDR3 likely reflects a read error. This chain links TRBV28 with TRBJ2-1; 8 nucleotides match TRBD1. CDR1 MDHEN and CDR2 SYDVKM come from the germline V gene. V was pared by 3 bases and J by 9 bases, with 13 bases of the junction left unmatched. CDR3 size: 16 residues. CDR3: CASSFGTGNLLGEQFS. CDR3 nucleotides: TGTGCCAGCAGTTTTGGGACAGGCAACCTCCTGGGTGAGCAGTTCTCC.

In its sample, this clonotype was seen a few times. The CDR3 nucleotides are TGTGCCAGCAGCCGACAGGGTGAAGCTTTCTTT. This translates into CASSRQGEAFF. This chain connects TRBV7-9 to TRBJ1-1, with 7 bases identical to TRBD1. This CDR3 comprises 11 residues. Germline V lookup: CDR1 SEHNR, CDR2 FQNEAQ (reference sequence). The ends lost 5 bases at V and 7 bases at J; junction bases unmatched: 1. The whole variable domain, filled in from reference TRBV7-9 and TRBJ1-1, reads DTGVSQNPRHKITKRGQNVTFRCDPISEHNRLYWYRQTLGQGPEFLTYFQNEAQLEKSRLLSDRFSAERPKGSFSTLEIQRTEQGDSAMYLCASSRQGEAFFGQGTRLTVV.

This clonotype occurred a few times. CDR3 sequence: CSASFQGREQYV. The CDR3 coding sequence is TGCAGTGCTAGCTTCCAGGGTAGGGAGCAGTACGTC. The chain carries TRBV20-1 and TRBJ2-7, with a tentative D call TRBD1 (5 bases). The CDR3 is 12 residues long. V was cut by 3 bases and J by 7 bases, with 13 bases left in between. The germline V gene encodes CDR1 DFQATT and CDR2 SNEGSKA (reference sequence).

V gene TRBV12-3 or TRBV12-4 combines with J gene TRBJ2-6, with D maybe TRBD1 (6 bases). Between the trimmed V and J ends, which lost 3 bases and 5 bases, there was a span of 11 bases. There are 15 residues in the CDR3. DNA of the CDR3: TGTGCCAGCAGTTTTTTAGGGGGTAGGGCCAACGTCCTGACTTTC. This codes for CASSFLGGRANVLTF.

This clonotype was counted a few times. V usage is TRBV7-9 and J usage is TRBJ1-1; no firm D call. The CDR3 loop spans 13 amino acids. Trimming shortened V by 5 bases and J by 6 bases, and 13 bases separated the two germline ends. Germline values: CDR1 SEHNR, CDR2 FQNEAQ (reference sequence). The DNA of the CDR3 is TGTGCCAGCAGCCCGAAAGGGATGGCTGAAGCTTTCTTT. Translating gives CASSPKGMAEAFF.

This clonotype has ten or more counts. The gene calls are TRBV3-1 and TRBJ2-1; D not resolved. The CDR3 consists of 15 residues. V was cut by 2 bases and J by 3 bases, with 11 bases left in between. Germline values: CDR1 LGHDT, CDR2 YNNKEL (reference sequence). The CDR3 DNA sequence: TGTGCCAGCAGCCAAAGACGTACGTTCTACAATGAGCAGTTCTTC. Translating it yields CASSQRRTFYNEQFF.

This clonotype appeared a few times. The chain has TRBV5-1 and TRBJ2-1; the match to TRBD1 covers 8 bases. Germline lookup yields CDR1 SGHRS and CDR2 YFSETQ. There are 13 residues in the CDR3. With V trimmed by 5 bases and J by 6 bases, 4 bases remained unmatched. In DNA form, the CDR3 reads TGCGCCAGCAGTCCAGGGGGCTTCAATGAGCAGTTCTTC. This codes for CASSPGGFNEQFF.

This clonotype has at least ten counts. The chain is built from TRBV12-3 or TRBV12-4 and TRBJ2-1, with 9 nucleotides matching TRBD2. The V gene end was trimmed by 5 bases and the J gene end by 6 bases; junction bases not matched to a gene: 8. The CDR3 extends over 15 amino acids. In DNA form, the CDR3 reads TGTGCCAGCAGTCCAGCCGGGACTAGCATCAATGAGCAGTTCTTC. This codes for CASSPAGTSINEQFF.

The table lists this clonotype with a few counts. V and J are TRBV5-1 and TRBJ2-1; D unresolved. The CDR3 contains 15 residues. Germline V gene lookup returns CDR1 SGHRS and CDR2 YFSETQ. Trimming took off 0 bases at V and 3 bases at J, with 10 bases between the two ends. The CDR3 reads CASSLGGSNYNEQFF. CDR3 sequence (DNA): TGCGCCAGCAGCTTGGGTGGGTCTAACTACAATGAGCAGTTCTTC.

This clonotype has a handful of counts. V is TRBV2 and J is TRBJ2-1; D ambiguous. Germline loops: CDR1 SNHLY, CDR2 FYNNEI. V was pared by 4 bases and J by 5 bases, with 6 bases between. The CDR3 has 12 residues. CDR3 nucleotide sequence: TGTGCCAGCAGTGTGTACAACAATGAGCAGTTCTTC. Encoded protein: CASSVYNNEQFF.

The V gene is TRBV27, the J gene TRBJ1-1; 9 nucleotides line up with TRBD1. J gave up 11 bases and V 5 bases, and 12 bases lay outside the gene matches. Germline V gene data show CDR1 as MNHEY and CDR2 as SMNVEV (reference sequence). This CDR3 comprises 14 residues. The CDR3 coding sequence is TGTGCCAGCAGTGACTCCGGGACAGGGCTGAGGGCTTTCTTT. Residues: CASSDSGTGLRAFF.

The table lists this clonotype with a few counts. V gene TRBV5-1 combines with J gene TRBJ1-2; D perhaps matches TRBD1 (6 bases). The CDR3 is 14 amino acids. The germline CDR1 and CDR2 sequences are SGHRS and YFSETQ. V lost 3 bases to trimming and J lost 2 bases, with 11 bases between them. The CDR3 spells CASSWDTGNYGYTF. CDR3 DNA: TGCGCCAGCAGCTGGGATACAGGGAACTATGGCTACACCTTC.

The count of this clonotype is one. V is TRBV3-1 and J is TRBJ2-1, with a weak D call TRBD2 (6 bases). This CDR3 contains 17 residues. The V end lost 5 bases, the J end lost 0 bases, and 17 bases lay between the germline ends. Looked up from germline, CDR1 is LGHDT and CDR2 is YNNKEL (reference sequence). In DNA form, the CDR3 reads TGTGCCAGCAGCAAGCAGGTAGCGGCGAGCTCCTACAATGAGCAGTTCTTC. This translates into CASSKQVAASSYNEQFF.

This clonotype was observed many times. The J gene is TRBJ2-3, the V gene TRBV29-1; D call uncertain. This CDR3 is built from 10 residues. CDR1 is SQVTM and CDR2 is ANQGSEA in the germline V gene. V lost 7 bases to trimming and J lost 3 bases, with 5 bases between them. CDR3 in amino acids: CSGYTDTQYF. CDR3 sequence (DNA): TGCAGCGGTTATACAGATACGCAGTATTTT.